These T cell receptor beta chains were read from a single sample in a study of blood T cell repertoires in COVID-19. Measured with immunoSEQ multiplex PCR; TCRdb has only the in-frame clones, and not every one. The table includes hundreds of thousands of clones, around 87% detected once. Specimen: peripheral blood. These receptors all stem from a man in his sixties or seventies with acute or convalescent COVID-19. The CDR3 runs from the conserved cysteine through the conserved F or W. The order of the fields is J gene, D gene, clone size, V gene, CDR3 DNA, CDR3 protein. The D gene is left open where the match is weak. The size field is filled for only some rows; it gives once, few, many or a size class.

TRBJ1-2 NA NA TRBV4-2 TGTGCCAGCAGCCTCCAGGGGACCTATGGCTACACCTTC CASSLQGTYGYTF
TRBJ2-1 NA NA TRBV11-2 TGTGCCAGCAGCTTACGTCCTGAGCAGTTCTTC CASSLRPEQFF
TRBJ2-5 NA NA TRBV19 TGTGCCAGTAGTATTTGGGGAGCGCAAGAGACCCAGTACTTC CASSIWGAQETQYF
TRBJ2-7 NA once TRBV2 TGTGCCAGCAGCTCCCTCAGAGGGGGTTTCGTCGAGCAGTACTTC CASSSLRGGFVEQYF
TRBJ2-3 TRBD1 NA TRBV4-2 TGTGCCAGCAGCCACTTCGTGGGGGACAGAAACACAGATACGCAGTATTTT CASSHFVGDRNTDTQYF
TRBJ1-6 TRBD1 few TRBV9 TGTGCCAGCAGCGCACAGGGGGCGAGCGGTTCACCCCTCCACTTT CASSAQGASGSPLHF
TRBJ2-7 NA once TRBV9 TGTGCCAGCAGCGTAGCGGCAGGGGCATACGAGCAGTACTTC CASSVAAGAYEQYF
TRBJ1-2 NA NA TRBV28 TGTGCCAGCAGTTTAGGAGGGAGAGGCTACACCTTC CASSLGGRGYTF
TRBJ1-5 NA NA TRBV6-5 TGTGCCAGCACTATTGGCAGGTACGGTCAGCCCCAGCATTTT CASTIGRYGQPQHF
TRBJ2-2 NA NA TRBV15 TGTGCCACCAGCAGACCGGTCAGAGGCGCCGGGGAGCTGTTTTTT CATSRPVRGAGELFF
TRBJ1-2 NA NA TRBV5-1 TGCGCCAGCAGCTTTGACGACAGAAACTATGGCTACACCTTC CASSFDDRNYGYTF
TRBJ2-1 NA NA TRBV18 TGTGCCAGCTCACAACTAGATTATGAGCAGTTCTTC CASSQLDYEQFF
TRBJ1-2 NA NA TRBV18 TGTGCCAGCTCACCAGGAGAGTTCTATGGCTACACCTTC CASSPGEFYGYTF
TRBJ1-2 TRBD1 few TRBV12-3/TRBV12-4 TGTGCCAGCAGTTTGGACAGGGCCCGTGGCTACACCTTC CASSLDRARGYTF
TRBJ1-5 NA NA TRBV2 TGTGCCAGCAGTGATATGAGGCAGGGGAATCAGCCCCAGCATTTT CASSDMRQGNQPQHF
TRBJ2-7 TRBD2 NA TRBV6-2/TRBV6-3 TGTGCCAGCAGCTTAGCGGGGGGGAGCTCCTACGAGCAGTACTTC CASSLAGGSSYEQYF
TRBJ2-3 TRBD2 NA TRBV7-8 TGTGCCAGCAGCTTACGACTAGCGGAAAGCACAGATACGCAGTATTTT CASSLRLAESTDTQYF
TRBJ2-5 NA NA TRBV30 TGTGCCTGGAGTCGGACAGAGGCTGGGGCCCAGTACTTC CAWSRTEAGAQYF
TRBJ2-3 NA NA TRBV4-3 TGCGCCAGCAGCCAAGATCGTCGCACAGATACGCAGTATTTT CASSQDRRTDTQYF
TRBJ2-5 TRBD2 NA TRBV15 TGTGCCACCAGCGGGAGGGCATACCAAGAGACCCAGTACTTC CATSGRAYQETQYF
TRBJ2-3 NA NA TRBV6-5 TGTGCCAGCAGTTACTCAGGCGGGACTAGCACAGATACGCAGTATTTT CASSYSGGTSTDTQYF
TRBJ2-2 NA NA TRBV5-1 TGCGCCAGCAGCCCCCGGGTAGCAATACCCACCGGGGAGCTGTTTTTT CASSPRVAIPTGELFF
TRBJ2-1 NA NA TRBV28 TGTGCCAGCAGTTTATTTGCCAGCTACAATGAGCAGTTCTTC CASSLFASYNEQFF
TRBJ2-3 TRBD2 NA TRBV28 TGTGCCAGCAGTCCCCGGGAGGGGAGCACAGATACGCAGTATTTT CASSPREGSTDTQYF
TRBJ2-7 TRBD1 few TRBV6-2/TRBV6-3 TGTGCCAGCAGCCGGACAGGGGGCTCCTACGAGCAGTACTTC CASSRTGGSYEQYF
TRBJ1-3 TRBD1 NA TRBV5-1 TGCGCCAGCAGCCAGGGGGCGTCCGAAAACTCTGGAAACACCATATATTTT CASSQGASENSGNTIYF
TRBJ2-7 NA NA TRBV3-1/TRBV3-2 TGTGCCAGCAGCCAGGGGAGACAGGTCCGTTACGAGCAGTACTTC CASSQGRQVRYEQYF
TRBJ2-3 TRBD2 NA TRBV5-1 TGCGCCAGCAGCTTGACGACTAGCGGGGGCACAGATACGCAGTATTTT CASSLTTSGGTDTQYF